This T cell receptor (beta chain) was identified in a study of blood T cell repertoires in COVID-19. Cohorts were based on clinical histories the participants reported. Recovered participants had two consecutive negative NP/OP PCR tests, healthcare professional clearance, or symptom resolution. Germline assignment: CDR1 SGHVS and CDR2 FNYEAQ. V shed 5 bases, J shed 6 bases, and the junction held 5 bases outside the gene matches. The CDR3 has 15 residues. Generated by immunoSEQ multiplex PCR, the TCRdb table keeps only in-frame clones and is missing some. The sample shows 150,000 to 200,000 clones, 86% of them seen only once.

The sample was PBMCs or T cells enriched from blood (not recorded which). The TCR sequence derives from a woman in her thirties who had recovered from COVID-19. The V call is TRBV7-6, the J call TRBJ2-7; 15 bases fit TRBD2. For the CDR3, the DNA is TGTGCCAGCAGCCCTGGGACTAGCGGGAGGTCCGAGCAGTACTTC. Protein sequence: CASSPGTSGRSEQYF.